Shown below are 27 T cell receptor beta chains from a single sample sequenced in a study of cytomegalovirus exposure and HLA in healthy donors. PCR used 60 Vbeta primers and 13 Jbeta primers. TCRdb's table, derived via immunoSEQ multiplex PCR, lists solely in-frame clones and lacks some. Of tens of thousands of clones in the sample, about two thirds are singletons; the top ten hold 6.5% to 7.5%. Sequenced sample: PBMCs. Receptors were obtained from a woman between 45 and 60 years old in good health and CMV-seropositive.

The CDR3 nucleotides read TGTGCCAGCAGTGCGGGACAGGGTATCCAGCCCCAGCATTTT. Residues: CASSAGQGIQPQHF. The chain is built from TRBV2 and TRBJ1-5; 9 bases match TRBD1. Germline assignment: CDR1 SNHLY and CDR2 FYNNEI. Unmatched junction bases numbered 5, after V lost 4 bases and J lost 7 bases. The CDR3 totals 14 residues.

This clone was recorded a few times. V is TRBV13 and J is TRBJ2-2, with D tentatively TRBD2 (7 bases). V was clipped by 3 bases and J by 5 bases, with 10 bases between them. The CDR3 is 14 residues long. Germline CDR1 is PRHDT and CDR2 is FYEKMQ (reference sequence). The CDR3 is CASSLGGLTGELFF. The CDR3 DNA sequence: TGTGCCAGCAGCTTGGGGGGGCTGACCGGGGAGCTGTTTTTT.

This clone was seen a few times. The gene calls are TRBV6-1 and TRBJ2-2; perhaps TRBD2 as D (6 bases). CDR1 MNHNS and CDR2 SASEGT come from the germline V gene. Trimming removed 3 bases at V and 3 bases at J, with 11 bases between. The CDR3 is made up of 15 amino acids. CDR3 amino acids: CASSEGGRDTGELFF. The CDR3 DNA reads TGTGCCAGCAGTGAGGGGGGTCGGGACACCGGGGAGCTGTTTTTT.

The chain combines TRBV19 with TRBJ1-6, with 8 bases lining up with TRBD1. Trimming removed 5 bases from V and 11 bases from J; junction bases left unmatched: 5. The CDR3 sequence is 13 residues long. The germline CDR1 and CDR2 sequences are LNHDA and SQIVND (reference sequence). The CDR3 DNA follows: TGTGCCAGTAGTCCCCTACAGGGGGCACCCCTCCACTTT. As protein: CASSPLQGAPLHF.

A single count supports this clone. The rearrangement joins TRBV10-2 to TRBJ1-4; possible D gene TRBD1, 5 bases. Trimming stripped 2 bases from V and 8 bases from J, with 24 bases between. The CDR3 runs 18 residues. Germline V CDR1 and CDR2: WSHSY, SAAADI. The CDR3 DNA is TGCGCCAGCAGTGAGCAGGGAGTCCTGGCGGGAATGCGGGAAAAACTGTTTTTT. This sequence encodes CASSEQGVLAGMREKLFF.

The chain links TRBV5-6 to TRBJ1-2; 8 nucleotides match TRBD1. V lost 3 bases and J lost 7; bases outside the gene matches: 11. From germline, CDR1 is SGHDT and CDR2 YYEEEE. The CDR3 is 15 residues long. The CDR3 protein is CASSWKEQGALGYTF. The CDR3 DNA reads as TGTGCCAGCAGCTGGAAGGAGCAGGGGGCGCTTGGCTACACCTTC.

J is TRBJ1-6 and V is TRBV7-9, with 7 bases that match TRBD1. V was pared by 5 bases and J by 4 bases, with 2 bases of the junction left unmatched. Germline V lookup: CDR1 SEHNR, CDR2 FQNEAQ (reference sequence). The CDR3 has 14 amino acids. The CDR3 protein is CASSQGGYNSPLHF. In DNA form, the CDR3 reads TGTGCCAGCAGCCAGGGGGGTTATAATTCACCCCTCCACTTT.

A few counts support this clone. The chain couples TRBV10-1 to TRBJ1-5; 8 positions agree with TRBD1. Trimming cost V 8 bases and J 3 bases; bases outside gene matches: 3. Looked up from germline, CDR1 is WNHNN and CDR2 is SYGVQD (reference sequence). The CDR3 has 13 residues. The CDR3 here is CASLQGDNQPQHF. The CDR3 DNA is TGCGCCAGCCTACAGGGGGACAATCAGCCCCAGCATTTT.

The V and J genes are TRBV19 and TRBJ1-2; 8 bases match TRBD1. Per germline, CDR1 LNHDA and CDR2 SQIVND (reference sequence). J was trimmed by 4 bases and V by 5 bases; bases with no gene match: 9. The CDR3 extends over 15 amino acids. Written as DNA, the CDR3 is TGTGCCAGTAGTCAGTCCGGGACAGGAGGCTATGGCTACACCTTC. Protein: CASSQSGTGGYGYTF. The full variable domain, completed using reference TRBV19 and TRBJ1-2, is DGGITQSPKYLFRKEGQNVTLSCEQNLNHDAMYWYRQDPGQGLRLIYYSQIVNDFQKGDIAEGYSVSREKKESFPLTVTSAQKNPTAFYLCASSQSGTGGYGYTFGSGTRLTVV.

The chain has TRBV7-3 and TRBJ2-3; D unresolved. Germline V gene data show CDR1 as SGHTA and CDR2 as FQGTGA. There are 15 residues in the CDR3. The ends were cut back, 6 bases at V and 2 bases at J, with 15 bases in the middle. The CDR3 DNA reads TGTGCCAGCAGTCGCCGCGGTTCCCCCACAGATACGCAGTATTTT. Protein: CASSRRGSPTDTQYF.

This clone has only a few counts. The chain couples TRBV28 to TRBJ1-1; D possibly corresponds to TRBD1 (5 bases). Looked up from germline, CDR1 is MDHEN and CDR2 is SYDVKM. CDR3 size: 11 residues. Trimming left V 5 bases short and J 11 bases short, with 12 bases between. The CDR3 protein is CASSRQYRAFF. The DNA for the CDR3 is TGTGCCAGCAGTCGACAGTACCGGGCTTTCTTT.

The chain links TRBV30 to TRBJ2-7; D assignment may be TRBD1 or TRBD2 (5 bases each). From germline, CDR1 is GTSNPN and CDR2 SVGIG (reference sequence). Trimming took off 2 bases at V and 3 bases at J, with 8 bases between the two ends. The CDR3 extends over 12 amino acids. CDR3 DNA: TGTGCCTGGAGTCGTGGGGGCTACGAGCAGTACGTC. This gives the protein CAWSRGGYEQYV.

The rearrangement uses TRBV6-1 and TRBJ1-1, with TRBD1 as a possible D gene (5 bases). Trimming pared 1 base from V and 4 bases from J, leaving 13 bases between. The CDR3 loop spans 15 amino acids. Germline V gene sequence: CDR1 MNHNS, CDR2 SASEGT. The DNA of the CDR3 is TGTGCCAGCAGTGAAGGGGGGAGGTTAGGCACTGAAGCTTTCTTT. It codes for CASSEGGRLGTEAFF.

This chain connects TRBV2 to TRBJ2-5; D gene uncertain. The CDR3 length is 13 residues. CDR1 SNHLY and CDR2 FYNNEI come from the germline V gene. Trimming cost V 4 bases and J 1 base, with 7 bases left between them. CDR3 loop: CASSVNSQETQYF. In nucleotides, the CDR3 is TGTGCCAGCAGTGTAAACAGCCAAGAGACCCAGTACTTC.

The V call is TRBV12-5, the J call TRBJ2-3; 14 positions agree with TRBD2. Per the germline V gene, CDR1 is LGHNT and CDR2 is FRNRAP. This CDR3 contains 17 residues. V gave up 1 base and J gave up 2 bases; unmatched junction bases: 2. The CDR3 bases are TGTGCTAGTGGTTTGGGGACTAGCGGGGGGTTCACAGATACGCAGTATTTT. Its protein is CASGLGTSGGFTDTQYF.

V gene TRBV28 combines with J gene TRBJ2-5; no reliable D call. CDR3 length: 11 residues. Trimming shortened V by 3 bases and J by 5 bases, and 4 bases separated the two germline ends. CDR1 and CDR2 from the germline V gene are MDHEN and SYDVKM. CDR3 amino acids: CASSFQETQYF. The CDR3 bases are TGTGCCAGCAGTTTTCAGGAGACCCAGTACTTC.

This clone has just a few counts. V usage is TRBV2 and J usage is TRBJ1-1, with 7 bases fitting TRBD1. The V gene's germline CDR1 is SNHLY and CDR2 FYNNEI. This CDR3 spans 15 amino acids. Germline trimming cut 6 bases from V and 4 bases from J; bases unmatched to any gene: 11. The CDR3 DNA is TGTGCCAGCAGCCCGACAGGGCTTTCGAGCACTGAAGCTTTCTTT. It specifies CASSPTGLSSTEAFF.

The rearrangement uses TRBV5-6 and TRBJ1-2, with 7 bases lining up with TRBD1. The V gene end was trimmed by 7 bases and the J gene end by 2 bases; junction bases not matched to a gene: 14. The V gene's germline CDR1 is SGHDT and CDR2 YYEEEE. The CDR3 has 16 amino acids. The CDR3, as DNA: TGTGCCAGCGGATACACCGGAGGGGGCGAGAACTATGGCTACACCTTC. Residues: CASGYTGGGENYGYTF.

The table lists this clone with a few counts. This chain links TRBV27 with TRBJ1-6, with D unclear. This CDR3 has 14 residues. Trimming removed 5 bases from V and 6 bases from J, with 11 bases in between. CDR1 and CDR2 (germline): MNHEY, SMNVEV (reference sequence). The CDR3 coding sequence is TGTGCCAGCAGTCGCAGACTGACTAATTCACCCCTCCACTTT. It translates to CASSRRLTNSPLHF.

This clone was seen a few times. The gene calls are TRBV18 and TRBJ1-5, with a tentative D call TRBD1 (6 bases). The ends were cut back, 6 bases at V and 11 bases at J, with 17 bases in the middle. CDR3 length: 13 residues. Germline V gene data show CDR1 as KGHSH and CDR2 as LQKENI. CDR3 nucleotide sequence: TGTGCCAGCTCCAGGGGTCCCGTTGATTCCCAGCATTTT. Translation gives CASSRGPVDSQHF.

This chain links TRBV6-1 with TRBJ2-7; D perhaps matches TRBD2 (6 bases). Trimming stripped 9 bases from V and 0 bases from J, with 18 bases between. The germline gives CDR1 MNHNS, CDR2 SASEGT. The CDR3 is 15 amino acids. The CDR3 protein is CASRTGTSSSYEQYV. The CDR3 bases are TGTGCCAGTAGGACCGGGACTTCAAGCTCCTACGAGCAGTACGTC.

The chain joins TRBV10-3 to TRBJ1-3; the match to TRBD1 covers 9 bases. This CDR3 contains 14 residues. With 8 bases clipped from V and 4 bases from J, the junction kept 6 bases outside the gene matches. The V gene's germline CDR1 is ENHRY and CDR2 SYGVKD. Here the CDR3 DNA reads TGTGCCATCGACCGGGACAGGGAAGGAAACACCATATATTTT. Protein: CAIDRDREGNTIYF.

J is TRBJ2-1 and V is TRBV21-1; TRBD1 is the table's D call and was not checked against the DNA. TRBV21-1 is an annotated pseudogene. The CDR3 runs 17 residues. The CDR3 loop reads CASSRPGRRRDRGRRFF. The CDR3 DNA reads as TGTGCCAGCAGCAGGCCCGGCCGCCGTCGGGACAGGGGGCGGCGGTTCTTC.

The V call is TRBV4-1, the J call TRBJ2-3, with D possibly being TRBD1 (6 bases). Germline V gene lookup returns CDR1 MGHRA and CDR2 YSYEKL. The CDR3 spans 14 residues. V was cut by 0 bases and J by 6 bases, with 10 bases left in between. For the CDR3, the DNA is TGCGCCAGCAGCCAAGACAGGGGCCGCGATACGCAGTATTTT. Amino acids: CASSQDRGRDTQYF.

This rearrangement joins TRBV27 to TRBJ2-1, with 8 bases fitting TRBD1. The CDR3 runs to 15 residues. Germline loops: CDR1 MNHEY, CDR2 SMNVEV (reference sequence). Trimming took 2 bases from V and 0 from J; bases not matched to a gene: 0. This CDR3 reads CASSLTGGSYNEQFF. CDR3 coding DNA: TGTGCCAGCAGTTTAACAGGGGGCTCCTACAATGAGCAGTTCTTC.

The rearrangement uses TRBV2 and TRBJ2-2, with D possibly TRBD2 on 6 matching bases. CDR1 and CDR2 from the germline V gene are SNHLY and FYNNEI. The CDR3 loop spans 16 amino acids. Between the trimmed V and J ends, which lost 4 bases and 2 bases, there was a span of 14 bases. Here the CDR3 DNA reads TGTGCCAGCAGTGGGAGGGACGCTCGAAACACCGGGGAGCTGTTTTTT. Residues: CASSGRDARNTGELFF.

This rearrangement joins TRBV10-3 to TRBJ1-6, with 7 bases fitting TRBD1. Trimming took 9 bases from V and 3 from J; bases not matched to a gene: 5. Per germline, CDR1 ENHRY and CDR2 SYGVKD. The CDR3 totals 14 residues. The CDR3, as DNA: TGTGCCATGAGGACAGGCGACTATAATTCACCCCTCCACTTT. Its translation is CAMRTGDYNSPLHF.